Reported below is one T cell receptor (beta chain). Antigen unknown. Trimming shortened V by 2 bases and J by 3 bases, and 4 bases separated the two germline ends. This CDR3 is 13 amino acids long. Germline V gives CDR1 LNHDA, CDR2 SQIVND (reference sequence). The table came from immunoSEQ multiplex PCR; TCRdb's copy has only in-frame clones and leaves some out. The table has more than 80,000 clones, about nine tenths seen once; the top ten hold 1.5% to 2%. This specimen comes from a study of cytomegalovirus exposure and HLA in healthy donors. Whole-study results and caveats: The study flagged 150 to 200 TCR beta chains as cytomegalovirus-associated.

The V gene is TRBV19, the J gene TRBJ2-2; D gene unclear. The sequence came from a woman aged 18-29 years in good health and CMV-seropositive. The specimen sequenced was PBMCs. The DNA of the CDR3 is TGTGCCAGTAGTATATCAGACACCGGGGAGCTGTTTTTT. Protein product: CASSISDTGELFF.